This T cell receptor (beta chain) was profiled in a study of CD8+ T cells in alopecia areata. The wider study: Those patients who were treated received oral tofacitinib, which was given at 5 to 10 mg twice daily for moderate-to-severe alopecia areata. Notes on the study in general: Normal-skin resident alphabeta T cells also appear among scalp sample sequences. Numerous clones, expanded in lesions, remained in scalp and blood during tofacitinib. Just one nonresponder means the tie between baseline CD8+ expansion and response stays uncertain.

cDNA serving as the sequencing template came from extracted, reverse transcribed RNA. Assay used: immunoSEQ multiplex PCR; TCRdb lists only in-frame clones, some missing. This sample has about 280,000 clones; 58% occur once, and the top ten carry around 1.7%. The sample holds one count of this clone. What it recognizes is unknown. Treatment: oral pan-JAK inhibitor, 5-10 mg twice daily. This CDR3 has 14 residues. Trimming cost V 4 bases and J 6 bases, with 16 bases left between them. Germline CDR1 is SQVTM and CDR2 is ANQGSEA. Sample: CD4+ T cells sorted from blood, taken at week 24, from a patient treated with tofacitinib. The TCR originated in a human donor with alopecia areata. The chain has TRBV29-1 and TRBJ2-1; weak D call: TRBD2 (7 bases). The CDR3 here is CSVVGGALGNEQFF. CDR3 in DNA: TGCAGCGTTGTAGGGGGGGCCCTCGGCAATGAGCAGTTCTTC.